The 9 T cell receptor beta chains below come from one sample, sequenced in a study of human T cells and chemical hapten exposure. Time point specified: patch test 2, 6 weeks after DPC sensitization. This sample's treatment: therapeutic diphenylcyclopropenone sensitization with weekly scalp DPC. TCRdb processed the RACE reads anew with MiXCR; each CDR3 protein has one entry. The sample yields some 45,000 distinct CDR3 sequences, more than 8.5% seen once. The specimen comprised whole blood, sampled in connection with sensitization to the hapten diphenylcyclopropenone (DPC). These receptors all come from a woman aged 35 to 49 with alopecia areata. Some clones in this sample may be carry-over from other donors' samples.

This clonotype came up a few times. This chain connects TRBV28 to TRBJ1-2; 8 positions match TRBD1. Germline V CDR1 and CDR2: MDHEN, SYDVKM. V trimming: 4 bases; J trimming: 7 bases; junction bases outside the gene matches: 11. The CDR3 has 15 residues. The CDR3 nucleotides are TGTGCCAGCAGTTCTGCCGGAGGACAGGGTCTTGGCTACACCTTC. Its translation: CASSSAGGQGLGYTF.

V is TRBV6-1 and J is TRBJ1-1; 9 bases align to TRBD1. CDR1 and CDR2 from the germline V gene are MNHNS and SASEGT. The trim removed 7 bases at V and 1 base at J, leaving 7 bases unmatched. The CDR3 contains 15 residues. DNA of the CDR3: TGTGCCAGCATTACAGGGGGCAGCGGGAACACTGAAGCTTTCTTT. Residues: CASITGGSGNTEAFF.

The V gene is TRBV6-2 or TRBV6-3, the J gene TRBJ1-1; D unclear. Germline loops: CDR1 MNHEY, CDR2 SVGEGT. This CDR3 comprises 13 residues. Trimming took 3 bases from V and 0 from J, leaving 5 bases between them. The chain's CDR3 is CASSYYMNTEAFF. The DNA for the CDR3 is TGTGCCAGCAGTTATTACATGAACACTGAAGCTTTCTTT.

For the CDR3, the DNA is TGTGCCAGCAGTGTGGGAGTCGACGAGCAGTACTTC. It translates to CASSVGVDEQYF. The genes are TRBV6-1 and TRBJ2-7; possible D gene TRBD2, 5 bases. The germline gives CDR1 MNHNS, CDR2 SASEGT. Trimming shortened V by 4 bases and J by 5 bases, and 9 bases separated the two germline ends. This CDR3 has 12 residues.

Ten or more counts support this clonotype. This chain links TRBV11-3 with TRBJ1-1; 7 bases are shared with TRBD1. The CDR3 has 16 amino acids. The V and J ends lost 5 bases and 0 bases, in that order; junction bases with no gene match: 9. Looked up from germline, CDR1 is SGHNT and CDR2 is YENEEA. The CDR3 protein is CASSTSTGRMNTEAFF. CDR3 nucleotide sequence: TGTGCCAGCAGCACATCGACAGGGAGGATGAACACTGAAGCTTTCTTT. The full variable domain, with the rest looked up from reference TRBV11-3 and TRBJ1-1, is EAGVVQSPRYKIIEKKQPVAFWCNPISGHNTLYWYLQNLGQGPELLIRYENEEAVDDSQLPKDRFSAERLKGVDSTLKIQPAELGDSAVYLCASSTSTGRMNTEAFFGQGTRLTVV.

The V gene is TRBV25-1, the J gene TRBJ1-5; a possible D gene is TRBD1 (5 bases). The CDR3 spans 14 residues. Germline V gene sequence: CDR1 MGHDK, CDR2 SYGVNS. The V end lost 2 bases, the J end lost 5 bases, and 10 bases lay between the germline ends. The CDR3, as DNA: TGTGCCAGCAGTGAACAGGGTAATCATCAGCCCCAGCATTTT. Protein: CASSEQGNHQPQHF.

This clonotype has a count of ten or more. This chain joins TRBV2 and TRBJ2-7; no clear D gene. Trimming removed 5 bases at V and 0 bases at J, with 11 bases between. CDR1 and CDR2 (germline): SNHLY, FYNNEI. The CDR3 covers 14 residues. The CDR3 here is CASSLTSISYEQYF. The CDR3, as DNA: TGTGCCAGCAGTTTGACATCTATCTCCTACGAGCAGTACTTC. The complete variable domain, with remaining parts taken from reference TRBV2 and TRBJ2-7, reads EPEVTQTPSHQVTQMGQEVILRCVPISNHLYFYWYRQILGQKVEFLVSFYNNEISEKSEIFDDQFSVERPDGSNFTLKIRSTKLEDSAMYFCASSLTSISYEQYFGPGTRLTVT.

This clonotype was seen ten or more times. The V call is TRBV30, the J call TRBJ1-6; D gene ambiguous. This CDR3 has 14 residues. V lost 1 base to trimming and J lost 9 bases, with 13 bases between them. Per the germline V gene, CDR1 is GTSNPN and CDR2 is SVGIG (reference sequence). CDR3 loop: CAWSGATRRSPLHF. The CDR3, as DNA: TGTGCCTGGAGTGGGGCCACAAGGCGTTCACCCCTCCACTTT.

This clonotype was detected only a few times. The chain employs TRBV7-3 and TRBJ1-1, with 7 bases matching TRBD1. The germline gives CDR1 SGHTA, CDR2 FQGTGA. CDR3 size: 13 residues. V gave up 4 bases and J gave up 7 bases; unmatched junction bases: 6. DNA of the CDR3: TGTGCCAGCAGCTCAGGGGGGACGAATGAAGCTTTCTTT. Its protein is CASSSGGTNEAFF.